These 9 T cell receptor beta chains were sequenced from one sample in a study of post-analysis software for immune sequencing data. Study-wide results and caveats: Controls showed lower frequencies than patients for roughly five TRBV segments, and TRBV5-6, TRBV5-1 and TRBV20-1 were among these.

Incorporated into the TCR beta cDNA libraries were unique molecular identifiers, which served to reduce PCR and sequencing biases. TCRdb re-called the PCR reads through MiXCR, storing one row per CDR3 protein. Among hundreds of thousands of distinct CDR3 sequences listed, about 57% were seen once. No antigen has been assigned to these receptors. Sequencing was done on a sample of blood. The receptors here all came from a girl between 10 and 17 years old with multiple sclerosis.

V and J are TRBV19 and TRBJ2-7, with a possible D match to TRBD1 (6 bases). CDR1 and CDR2 (germline): LNHDA, SQIVND (reference sequence). V was shortened by 4 bases and J by 4 bases, with 17 bases between the two germline ends. The CDR3 extends over 15 amino acids. The CDR3 region has the DNA TGTGCCAGTAGTACGAGGGACACAGATCCTTACGAGCAGTACTTC. Translating it yields CASSTRDTDPYEQYF.

The chain links TRBV12-3 or TRBV12-4 to TRBJ1-2; no clear D. The V gene lost 3 bases and the J gene lost 5 bases, with 10 bases spanning the gap. The CDR3 spans 13 residues. The CDR3 is CASSLVRDYGYTF. The CDR3 DNA follows: TGTGCCAGCAGTTTGGTTCGGGATTATGGCTACACCTTC.

This clonotype was recorded a few times. The chain is built from TRBV29-1 and TRBJ2-6, with D possibly being TRBD1 (5 bases). The CDR3 is 16 residues long. CDR1 and CDR2 from the germline V gene are SQVTM and ANQGSEA. V shed 0 bases and J shed 4 bases, with 13 bases lying between them. The CDR3 bases are TGCAGCGTTGAAGATTGGGGCAGCCCGGGGGCCAACGTCCTGACTTTC. The encoded protein is CSVEDWGSPGANVLTF.

V is TRBV5-1 and J is TRBJ2-7, with 7 positions matching TRBD1. Germline V gene sequence: CDR1 SGHRS, CDR2 YFSETQ. V lost 6 bases to trimming and J lost 6 bases; unmatched junction nucleotides: 6. The CDR3 is 12 residues long. The chain's CDR3 is CASTSNRGEQYF. DNA for the CDR3: TGCGCCAGCACCTCGAACAGGGGCGAGCAGTACTTC.

V is TRBV6-5 and J is TRBJ1-2; 9 bases line up with TRBD1. CDR3 length: 14 amino acids. Per the germline V gene, CDR1 is MNHEY and CDR2 is SVGAGI. Germline trimming cut 6 bases from V and 2 bases from J; bases unmatched to any gene: 4. The CDR3 reads CASRGQGGNYGYTF. CDR3 bases: TGTGCCAGCAGGGGACAGGGTGGAAACTATGGCTACACCTTC.

CDR3 loop: CSPLSGRANNEQFF. The CDR3, as DNA: TGCAGTCCCCTTAGCGGGAGGGCCAACAATGAGCAGTTCTTC. The rearrangement uses TRBV20-1 and TRBJ2-1; 11 nucleotides line up with TRBD2. This CDR3 has 14 amino acids. Per germline, CDR1 DFQATT and CDR2 SNEGSKA (reference sequence). V dropped 8 bases and J dropped 5; count of bases not matched to a gene: 8.

This clonotype was counted between two and nine times. This chain connects TRBV5-1 to TRBJ2-2; D is unclear. Trimming cost V 4 bases and J 2 bases, with 9 bases left between them. Looked up from germline, CDR1 is SGHRS and CDR2 is YFSETQ. The CDR3 loop spans 14 amino acids. The CDR3 DNA sequence: TGCGCCAGCAGCGGCGGAGAAAACACCGGGGAGCTGTTTTTT. Its translation: CASSGGENTGELFF.

This clonotype appeared a few times. V is TRBV14 and J is TRBJ2-3, with 10 bases that match TRBD2. The junction had 5 bases not matched to a gene; V was cut back by 7 bases and J by 4 bases. Germline V gene sequence: CDR1 SGHDN, CDR2 FVKESK. This CDR3 is built from 14 residues. This CDR3 is CASNLAGVSDTQYF. The CDR3 DNA sequence: TGTGCCAGCAACCTAGCGGGAGTGTCAGATACGCAGTATTTT.

V and J are TRBV5-1 and TRBJ2-1; D may be TRBD1 (6 bases). The germline CDR1 and CDR2 sequences are SGHRS and YFSETQ. V was clipped by 4 bases and J by 1 base, with 18 bases between them. The CDR3 consists of 17 residues. The CDR3: CASSKLTGLKSYNEQFF. The DNA of the CDR3 is TGCGCCAGCAGCAAACTGACAGGCTTAAAATCCTACAATGAGCAGTTCTTC.